This T cell receptor (beta chain) was found in a study of OX40 agonist ivuxolimab in advanced cancers. Notes on the study in general: CD8+ T cells averaged more expanded clones than CD4+.

Trimming removed 3 bases from V and 3 bases from J, with 10 bases in between. The length of the CDR3 is 13 residues. Germline-derived CDR1 and CDR2 are SGDLS and YYNGEE. On this clone itself: Its target is not known.

Measured with immunoSEQ multiplex PCR; TCRdb has only the in-frame clones, and not every one. The sample shows around 50,000 clones, 70% to 90% of them seen only once. V usage is TRBV9 and J usage is TRBJ2-7, with a weak D call TRBD2 (5 bases). The material sequenced was CD4+ or CD8+ T cells sorted from blood, taken in a trial of the OX40 agonist ivuxolimab. This receptor was identified in an adult with an advanced solid tumor such as melanoma, head and neck, liver or kidney cancer. The DNA of the CDR3 is TGTGCCAGCAGCGAGGCAGCGGACTACGAGCAGTACTTC. It specifies CASSEAADYEQYF. Full variable domain (rest looked up from reference TRBV9 and TRBJ2-7): DSGVTQTPKHLITATGQRVTLRCSPRSGDLSVYWYQQSLDQGLQFLIQYYNGEERAKGNILERFSAQQFPDLHSELNLSSLELGDSALYFCASSEAADYEQYFGPGTRLTVT.